In its sample, the clone carrying this T cell receptor beta chain was seen a few times. The antigen remains unidentified. CD4+ T cells from unexposed donors were obtained before the COVID-19 pandemic (2011-2018). The cells were cultured for around ten days before CD4+ T cells were isolated. The sample originates from a study of CD4 T cells in relation to SARS-CoV-2 and coronaviruses. Overall study results and limits: In around 63% of donors, memory CD4+ clonotypes crossrecognized SARS-CoV-2 and at least one common cold coronavirus spike.

This CDR3 region has 13 residues. Germline values: CDR1 SGHAT, CDR2 FQNNGV. V dropped 6 bases and J dropped 7 bases, with 15 bases sitting between them. TCRdb's table, derived via immunoSEQ multiplex PCR, lists solely in-frame clones and lacks some. This table has about 18,000 clones, about 72% appearing once. The V gene is TRBV11-2, the J gene TRBJ1-1; D unresolved. The sequence came from a human donor in good health. The sample comprised CD4+ T cells from PBMCs, cultured in vitro. The CDR3 DNA is TGTGCCAGCAGTCAGAGACGGGATCTTGAAGCTTTCTTT. This codes for CASSQRRDLEAFF.